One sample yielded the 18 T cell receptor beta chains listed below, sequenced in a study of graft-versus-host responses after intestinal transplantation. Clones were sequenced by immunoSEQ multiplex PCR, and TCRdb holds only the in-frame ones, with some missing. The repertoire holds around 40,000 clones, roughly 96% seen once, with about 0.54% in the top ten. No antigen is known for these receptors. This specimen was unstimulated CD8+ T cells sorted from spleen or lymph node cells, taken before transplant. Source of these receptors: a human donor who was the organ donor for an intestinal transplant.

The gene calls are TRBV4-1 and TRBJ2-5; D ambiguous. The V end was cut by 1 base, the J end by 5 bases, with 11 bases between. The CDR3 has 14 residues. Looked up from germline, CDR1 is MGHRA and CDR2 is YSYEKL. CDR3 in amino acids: CASSQVYGPETQYF. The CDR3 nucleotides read TGCGCCAGCAGCCAAGTGTATGGGCCGGAGACCCAGTACTTC.

CDR3 nucleotide sequence: TGTGCCAGTAGTATAGAGTCCTGGGGGCTCTACAATGAGCAGTTCTTC. Protein: CASSIESWGLYNEQFF. The chain recombines TRBV19 with TRBJ2-1; the D gene is possibly TRBD1 (6 bases). The CDR3 extends over 16 amino acids. V shed 0 bases and J shed 3 bases, with 12 bases lying between them. Looked up from germline, CDR1 is LNHDA and CDR2 is SQIVND (reference sequence).

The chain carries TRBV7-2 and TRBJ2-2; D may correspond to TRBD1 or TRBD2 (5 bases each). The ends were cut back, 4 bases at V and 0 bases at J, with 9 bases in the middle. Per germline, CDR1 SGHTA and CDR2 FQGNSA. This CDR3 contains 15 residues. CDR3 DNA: TGTGCCAGCAGCTCGACAGCGGCGAACACCGGGGAGCTGTTTTTT. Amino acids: CASSSTAANTGELFF. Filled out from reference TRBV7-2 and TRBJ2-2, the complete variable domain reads GAGVSQSPSNKVTEKGKDVELRCDPISGHTALYWYRQSLGQGLEFLIYFQGNSAPDKSGLPSDRFSAERTGGSVSTLTIQRTQQEDSAVYLCASSSTAANTGELFFGEGSRLTVL.

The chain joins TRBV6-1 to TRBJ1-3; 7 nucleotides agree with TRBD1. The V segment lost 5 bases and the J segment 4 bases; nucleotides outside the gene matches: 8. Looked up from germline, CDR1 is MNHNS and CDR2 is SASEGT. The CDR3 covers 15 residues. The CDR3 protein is CASSSKRTGGNTIYF. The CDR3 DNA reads TGTGCCAGCAGTTCTAAACGGACAGGAGGAAACACCATATATTTT.

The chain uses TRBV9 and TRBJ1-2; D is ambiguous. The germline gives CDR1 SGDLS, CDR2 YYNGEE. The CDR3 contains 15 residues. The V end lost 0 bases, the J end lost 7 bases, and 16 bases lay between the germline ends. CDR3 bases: TGTGCCAGCAGCGTAGTGGCGGATTCCAAGTCTGGCTACACCTTC. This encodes CASSVVADSKSGYTF. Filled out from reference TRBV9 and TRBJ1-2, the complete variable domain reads DSGVTQTPKHLITATGQRVTLRCSPRSGDLSVYWYQQSLDQGLQFLIQYYNGEERAKGNILERFSAQQFPDLHSELNLSSLELGDSALYFCASSVVADSKSGYTFGSGTRLTVV.

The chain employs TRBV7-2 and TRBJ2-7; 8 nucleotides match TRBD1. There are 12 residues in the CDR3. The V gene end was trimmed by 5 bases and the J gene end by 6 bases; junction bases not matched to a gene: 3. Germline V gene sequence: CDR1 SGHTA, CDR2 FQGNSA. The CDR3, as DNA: TGTGCCAGCAGCCAGGGGGCGGGCGAGCAGTACTTC. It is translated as CASSQGAGEQYF.

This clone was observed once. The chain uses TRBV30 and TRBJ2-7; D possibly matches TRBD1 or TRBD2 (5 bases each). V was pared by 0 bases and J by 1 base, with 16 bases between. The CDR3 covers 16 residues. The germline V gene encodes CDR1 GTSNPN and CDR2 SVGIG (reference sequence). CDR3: CAWSVRDPFGSYEQYF. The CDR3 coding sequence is TGTGCCTGGAGTGTACGGGACCCCTTCGGATCCTACGAGCAGTACTTC.

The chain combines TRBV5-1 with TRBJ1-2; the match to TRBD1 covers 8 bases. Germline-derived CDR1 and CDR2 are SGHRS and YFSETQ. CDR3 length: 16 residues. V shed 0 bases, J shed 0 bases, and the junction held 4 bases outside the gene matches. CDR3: CASSLAWTGPNYGYTF. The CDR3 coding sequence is TGCGCCAGCAGCTTGGCGTGGACAGGGCCTAACTATGGCTACACCTTC.

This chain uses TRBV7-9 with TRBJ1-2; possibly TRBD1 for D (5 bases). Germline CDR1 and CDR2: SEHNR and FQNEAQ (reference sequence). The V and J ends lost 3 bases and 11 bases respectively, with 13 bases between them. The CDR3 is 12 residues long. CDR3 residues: CASSFVRGNYTF. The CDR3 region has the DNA TGTGCCAGCAGCTTTGTCCGGGGGAATTACACCTTC.

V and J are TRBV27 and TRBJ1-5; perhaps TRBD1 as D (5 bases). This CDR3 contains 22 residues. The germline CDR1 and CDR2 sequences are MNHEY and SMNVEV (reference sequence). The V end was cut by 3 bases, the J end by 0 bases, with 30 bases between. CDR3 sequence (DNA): TGTGCCAGCAGTTTGGACCCAACAGGTCCCCCGGCCCCACCGTATAGCAATCAGCCCCAGCATTTT. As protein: CASSLDPTGPPAPPYSNQPQHF.

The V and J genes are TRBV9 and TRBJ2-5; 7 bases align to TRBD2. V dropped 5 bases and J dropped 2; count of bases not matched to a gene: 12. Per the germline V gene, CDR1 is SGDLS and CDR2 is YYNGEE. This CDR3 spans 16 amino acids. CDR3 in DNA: TGTGCCAGCAGGAGCGGGGCCCAGAGGCCTCAAGAGACCCAGTACTTC. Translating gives CASRSGAQRPQETQYF.

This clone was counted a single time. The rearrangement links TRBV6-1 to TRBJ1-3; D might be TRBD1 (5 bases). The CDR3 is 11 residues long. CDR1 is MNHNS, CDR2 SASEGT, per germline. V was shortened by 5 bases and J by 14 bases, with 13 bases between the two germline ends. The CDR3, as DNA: TGTGCCAGCAGTTATGGGGGTCCCCTATATTTT. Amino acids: CASSYGGPLYF.

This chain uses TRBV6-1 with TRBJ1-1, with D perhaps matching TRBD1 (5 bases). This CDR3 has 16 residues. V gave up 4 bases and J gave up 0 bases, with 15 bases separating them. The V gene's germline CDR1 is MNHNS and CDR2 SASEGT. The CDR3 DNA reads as TGTGCCAGCAGTGGTGGTTTACAGGACATGAACACTGAAGCTTTCTTT. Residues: CASSGGLQDMNTEAFF.

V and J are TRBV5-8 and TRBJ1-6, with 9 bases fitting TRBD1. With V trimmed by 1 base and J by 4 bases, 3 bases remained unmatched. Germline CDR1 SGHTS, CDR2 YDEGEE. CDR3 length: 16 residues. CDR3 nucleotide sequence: TGTGCCAGCAGCTTGACAGGGGGCAGTTATAATTCACCCCTCCACTTT. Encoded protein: CASSLTGGSYNSPLHF.

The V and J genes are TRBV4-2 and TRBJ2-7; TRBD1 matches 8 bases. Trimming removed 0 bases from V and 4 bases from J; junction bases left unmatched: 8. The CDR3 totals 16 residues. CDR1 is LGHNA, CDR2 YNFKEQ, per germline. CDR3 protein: CASSQEVAGGLYEQYF. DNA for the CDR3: TGTGCCAGCAGCCAAGAAGTGGCAGGGGGCCTGTACGAGCAGTACTTC.

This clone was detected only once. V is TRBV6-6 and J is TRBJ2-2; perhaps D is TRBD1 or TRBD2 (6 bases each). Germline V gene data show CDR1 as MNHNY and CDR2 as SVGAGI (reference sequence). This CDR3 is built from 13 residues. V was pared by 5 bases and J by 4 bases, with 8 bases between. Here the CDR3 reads CASSPGATGELFF. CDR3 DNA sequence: TGTGCCAGCAGTCCGGGGGCCACCGGGGAGCTGTTTTTT.

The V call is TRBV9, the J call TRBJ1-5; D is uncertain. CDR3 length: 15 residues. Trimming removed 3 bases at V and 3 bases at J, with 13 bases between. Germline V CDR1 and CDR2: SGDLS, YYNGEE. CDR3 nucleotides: TGTGCCAGCAGCGCCCCGGGCATACTCAATCAGCCCCAGCATTTT. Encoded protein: CASSAPGILNQPQHF.

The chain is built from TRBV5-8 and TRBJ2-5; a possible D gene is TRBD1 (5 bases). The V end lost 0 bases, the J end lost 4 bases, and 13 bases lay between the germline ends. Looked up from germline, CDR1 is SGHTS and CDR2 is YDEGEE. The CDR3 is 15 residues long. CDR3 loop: CASSLVPLGPETQYF. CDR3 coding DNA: TGTGCCAGCAGCTTGGTTCCCCTGGGGCCAGAGACCCAGTACTTC.